The 28 T cell receptor beta chains listed next were all sequenced from one sample in a study of molecular identifiers for immune sequencing clone quantification. MiXCR, applied by TCRdb to the PCR reads, yields one record per CDR3 protein. The data show about 500,000 distinct CDR3 sequences, around 23% seen once. Sequenced input: naive CD8+ T cells from blood, with Jurkat cell RNA spiked in. The subset here: FACS-sorted CD8+CD4-CCR7+CD45RA+ naive T cells. These receptors were obtained from a human donor in good health. Some libraries in this study had Jurkat cell RNA spiked in.

At least ten counts were recorded for this clonotype. The chain employs TRBV20-1 and TRBJ2-3; a weak D match, TRBD2 (5 bases). V lost 7 bases to trimming and J lost 2 bases, with 25 bases between them. The CDR3 sequence is 17 residues long. The germline V gene encodes CDR1 DFQATT and CDR2 SNEGSKA (reference sequence). The CDR3 region has the DNA TGCAGTGGTAAGAGAGGAGTGCCGGACTCTTACACAGATACGCAGTATTTT. Encoded protein: CSGKRGVPDSYTDTQYF.

This clonotype was recorded at least ten times. This chain uses TRBV5-1 with TRBJ1-1, with D tentatively TRBD1 (6 bases). The germline V and J ends were trimmed by 5 bases and 1 base, with 12 bases remaining between them. Per germline, CDR1 SGHRS and CDR2 YFSETQ. The CDR3 spans 14 residues. CDR3 protein: CASSQDSRNTEAFF. CDR3 coding DNA: TGCGCCAGCAGTCAGGACAGCCGGAACACTGAAGCTTTCTTT.

This clonotype appeared a few times. The chain recombines TRBV2 with TRBJ2-5; D is perhaps TRBD2 (7 bases). Germline V gene sequence: CDR1 SNHLY, CDR2 FYNNEI. The CDR3 has 13 residues. V shed 9 bases and J shed 3 bases, with 14 bases lying between them. This CDR3 is CARSGTPEETQYF. DNA of the CDR3: TGTGCCAGAAGCGGGACACCAGAAGAGACCCAGTACTTC. The complete variable domain, with remaining parts taken from reference TRBV2 and TRBJ2-5, reads EPEVTQTPSHQVTQMGQEVILRCVPISNHLYFYWYRQILGQKVEFLVSFYNNEISEKSEIFDDQFSVERPDGSNFTLKIRSTKLEDSAMYFCARSGTPEETQYFGPGTRLLVL.

This sequence joins TRBV21-1 and TRBJ2-1; TRBD1 reflects the table's D call only, with no check against the DNA. TRBV21-1 is designated a pseudogene. The CDR3 extends over 15 amino acids. CDR3 in DNA: TGTGCCAGCAGCGAGACAGGGGACTCCTACAATGAGCAGTTCTTC. As protein: CASSETGDSYNEQFF.

Only one count was recorded for this clonotype. The chain recombines TRBV6-2 or TRBV6-3 with TRBJ2-1; maybe TRBD2 (6 bases). The V end was cut by 9 bases, the J end by 9 bases, with 15 bases between. The germline V gene has CDR1 MNHEY and CDR2 SVGEGT. This CDR3 is 12 amino acids long. The CDR3 sequence is CASKIGGAEQFF. The CDR3 bases are TGTGCCAGTAAGATCGGGGGTGCTGAGCAGTTCTTC.

This clonotype has a handful of counts. Germline and junction disagree at one end, which may indicate a read error. The V and J genes are TRBV4-1 and TRBJ2-5, with 13 bases matching TRBD2. The CDR3 loop spans 18 amino acids. Germline lookup yields CDR1 MGHRA and CDR2 YSYEKL. CDR3 amino acids: CASSHRLAGGNTQDTQYF. CDR3 nucleotides: TGCGCCAGCAGCCACAGACTAGCGGGGGGCAACACCCAAGATACCCAGTACTTC.

For this clonotype: Being one base from a much bigger clone, this may be a read error. The chain couples TRBV23-1 to TRBJ2-2; no firm D call. TRBV23-1 has ORF status, its function being uncertain. The germline V and J ends were trimmed by 0 bases and 1 base, with 9 bases remaining between them. The CDR3 runs 16 residues. The CDR3 DNA is TGCGCCAGCAGTCAATCGGAACTTAAGAACACCGGGGAGCTGTTTTTT. Its protein product is CASSQSELKNTGELFF.

The chain joins TRBV11-2 to TRBJ2-7; 10 bases are a match to TRBD2. Trimming at V came to 7 bases and at J to 6 bases, leaving 9 bases not matched to a gene. Germline-derived CDR1 and CDR2 are SGHAT and FQNNGV. The CDR3 spans 14 residues. CDR3 in amino acids: CASTMLAGEGEQYF. The CDR3 DNA reads TGTGCCAGCACCATGCTAGCGGGGGAGGGCGAGCAGTACTTC.

This clonotype has more than one count but fewer than ten. The chain uses TRBV6-6 and TRBJ2-6; 14 bases line up with TRBD2. Trimming took 2 bases from V and 2 from J; bases not matched to a gene: 5. The CDR3 loop spans 19 amino acids. Germline CDR1 is MNHNY and CDR2 is SVGAGI (reference sequence). The CDR3 loop reads CASSYLGLAGATGANVLTF. CDR3 DNA: TGTGCCAGCAGTTACCTGGGACTAGCGGGGGCTACTGGGGCCAACGTCCTGACTTTC.

This clonotype was counted at least ten times. The CDR3 loop reads CASSLRTAYVSYSPLHF. The CDR3 bases are TGTGCCAGCAGTTTACGTACAGCATACGTTTCTTATTCACCCCTCCACTTT. The rearrangement links TRBV27 to TRBJ1-6; D remains ambiguous. CDR1 and CDR2 from the germline V gene are MNHEY and SMNVEV (reference sequence). The CDR3 contains 17 residues. Trimming cost V 2 bases and J 8 bases, with 19 bases left between them.

Ten or more counts support this clonotype. The chain carries TRBV12-3 or TRBV12-4 and TRBJ1-5, with D hard to call. Trimming left V 6 bases short and J 2 bases short, with 17 bases between. This CDR3 comprises 16 residues. In DNA form, the CDR3 reads TGTGCCAGCAGGAACGATAGATTGTCTGGCAATCAGCCCCAGCATTTT. Translated, it gives CASRNDRLSGNQPQHF.

In this sample, this clonotype turned up a few times. In DNA form, the CDR3 reads TGCGCCAGCAGCCCGGGGTTGGGGACAGCTAATGAAAAACTGTTTTTT. Amino acid sequence: CASSPGLGTANEKLFF. V usage is TRBV4-1 and J usage is TRBJ1-4; 7 nucleotides agree with TRBD1. This CDR3 is built from 16 residues. Germline values: CDR1 MGHRA, CDR2 YSYEKL. Germline trimming cut 4 bases from V and 3 bases from J; bases unmatched to any gene: 8.

The chain is built from TRBV9 and TRBJ1-4; D possibly corresponds to TRBD1 (5 bases). The ends were cut back, 3 bases at V and 7 bases at J, with 13 bases in the middle. There are 14 residues in the CDR3. Germline V gene lookup returns CDR1 SGDLS and CDR2 YYNGEE. The CDR3 DNA sequence: TGTGCCAGCAGCGCGGGGACGGGAATTGAAAAACTGTTTTTT. Translation: CASSAGTGIEKLFF.

This clonotype came up many times. The chain has TRBV6-1 and TRBJ2-7, with D perhaps TRBD1 or TRBD2 (5 bases each). CDR1 and CDR2 from the germline V gene are MNHNS and SASEGT. The germline V and J ends were trimmed by 5 bases and 2 bases, with 10 bases remaining between them. The CDR3 runs to 13 residues. DNA for the CDR3: TGTGCCAGCAGTCCGATGGGGGCCTACGAGCAGTACTTC. Translating it yields CASSPMGAYEQYF.

This clonotype was seen repeatedly, ten times or more. The chain links TRBV20-1 to TRBJ2-7; tentatively, D is TRBD2 (5 bases). CDR3 length equals 15 residues. The V end lost 2 bases, the J end lost 1 base, and 15 bases lay between the germline ends. CDR1 is DFQATT, CDR2 SNEGSKA, per germline (reference sequence). CDR3 sequence: CSARMVVAPSYEQYF. DNA of the CDR3: TGCAGTGCTAGAATGGTGGTAGCGCCATCCTACGAGCAGTACTTC.

About this clonotype: The CDR3 ends on some other residue instead of the conserved phenylalanine or tryptophan, so this is likely a read error. It is unclear where the CDR3 begins or ends on the DNA, so no DNA is shown, and the CDR3 is as TCRdb lists it. This chain uses TRBV29-1 with TRBJ2-2; the D segment call TRBD1 is taken from the table without a DNA check. The CDR3 numbers 12 amino acids, ends counted. CDR1 is SQVTM, CDR2 ANQGSEA, per germline. This CDR3 reads CSVPEGSGELLV.

This clonotype was seen repeatedly, ten times or more. The rearrangement links TRBV19 to TRBJ1-5; no clear D gene. Between the trimmed V and J ends, which lost 7 bases and 2 bases, there was a span of 12 bases. CDR1 and CDR2 from the germline V gene are LNHDA and SQIVND (reference sequence). The CDR3 is 14 residues long. CDR3 nucleotides: TGTGCCAGTAAGCCGCAGCCAGGCAATCAGCCCCAGCATTTT. Translated: CASKPQPGNQPQHF.

The chain carries TRBV6-5 and TRBJ2-3; 8 bases fit TRBD1. The J segment lost 0 bases and the V segment lost 9 bases, leaving 8 bases of the junction unmatched. This CDR3 is 15 amino acids long. Germline V gene sequence: CDR1 MNHEY, CDR2 SVGAGI. CDR3 protein: CASKTGDFSTDTQYF. Here the CDR3 DNA reads TGTGCCAGTAAGACAGGGGACTTTAGCACAGATACGCAGTATTTT.

This clonotype was observed a handful of times. The chain employs TRBV30 and TRBJ2-3; 7 nucleotides match TRBD2. Germline lookup yields CDR1 GTSNPN and CDR2 SVGIG (reference sequence). Trimming removed 4 bases from V and 1 base from J; junction bases left unmatched: 8. The CDR3 is 15 amino acids. The CDR3 nucleotides read TGTGCCTGGACCTATGAAGCGGGGCGCACAGATACGCAGTATTTT. It codes for CAWTYEAGRTDTQYF.

There are a few counts of this clonotype. The rearrangement links TRBV15 to TRBJ2-2; 7 nucleotides match TRBD1. J was trimmed by 3 bases and V by 3 bases; bases with no gene match: 1. This CDR3 spans 14 amino acids. The germline gives CDR1 LNHNV, CDR2 YYDKDF (reference sequence). CDR3 in DNA: TGTGCCACCAGCAGGACAGGGCACACCGGGGAGCTGTTTTTT. It translates to CATSRTGHTGELFF.

This clonotype occurred a few times. The CDR3 spells CASSYSPDMNTEAFF. The DNA of the CDR3 is TGTGCCAGCAGTTACTCTCCAGATATGAACACTGAAGCTTTCTTT. The rearrangement joins TRBV6-2 or TRBV6-3 to TRBJ1-1; D not certain. Trimming took off 0 bases at V and 0 bases at J, with 8 bases between the two ends. The germline V gene encodes CDR1 MNHEY and CDR2 SVGEGT. There are 15 residues in the CDR3.

This clonotype was found a few times. The CDR3 loop is CATSDRSGSTDTQYF. The CDR3 nucleotides read TGTGCCACCAGTGATCGTAGCGGGAGTACAGATACGCAGTATTTT. The rearrangement uses TRBV24-1 and TRBJ2-3; 9 bases map to TRBD2. From germline, CDR1 is KGHDR and CDR2 SFDVKD. J lost 3 bases, V lost 3 bases, and 3 bases had no gene match. This CDR3 is 15 amino acids long.

This clonotype was seen ten or more times. The chain uses TRBV5-6 and TRBJ2-7; TRBD1 or TRBD2 may be the D gene (5 bases each). Between the trimmed V and J ends, which lost 2 bases and 2 bases, there was a span of 8 bases. Germline V gene sequence: CDR1 SGHDT, CDR2 YYEEEE. The CDR3 consists of 13 residues. The CDR3 DNA reads as TGTGCCAGCAGCTTTGGGGACCCCTACGAGCAGTACTTC. Its translation: CASSFGDPYEQYF.

The gene calls are TRBV19 and TRBJ1-1; 7 bases are a match to TRBD1. The CDR3 sequence is 14 residues long. The germline V gene has CDR1 LNHDA and CDR2 SQIVND (reference sequence). Trimming at V came to 6 bases and at J to 3 bases, leaving 7 bases not matched to a gene. DNA for the CDR3: TGTGCCAGTAGGGGACAGAGCCAAGACACTGAAGCTTTCTTT. It codes for CASRGQSQDTEAFF.

The V call is TRBV4-3, the J call TRBJ2-1; 11 bases align to TRBD2. The CDR3 has 16 residues. The J segment lost 8 bases and the V segment lost 4 bases, leaving 10 bases of the junction unmatched. Germline V gives CDR1 LGHNA, CDR2 YSLEER. The CDR3 here is CASSLDSGRAIDEQFF. The CDR3 DNA reads as TGCGCCAGCAGCCTGGATAGCGGGAGGGCAATAGATGAGCAGTTCTTC.

This clonotype came up a few times. CDR3 coding DNA: TGTGCCAGCAGTTCCCTCTCTCCAAGCGGGGGGGTCACAGATACGCAGTATTTT. Translating gives CASSSLSPSGGVTDTQYF. The V gene is TRBV27, the J gene TRBJ2-3; 10 nucleotides align to TRBD2. From germline, CDR1 is MNHEY and CDR2 SMNVEV (reference sequence). With 4 bases clipped from V and 2 bases from J, the junction kept 12 bases outside the gene matches. The CDR3 runs to 18 residues.

This clonotype was seen a handful of times. The gene calls are TRBV6-1 and TRBJ2-7; D perhaps matches TRBD2 (6 bases). The ends were cut back, 6 bases at V and 3 bases at J, with 21 bases in the middle. CDR3 size: 16 residues. In germline, CDR1 is MNHNS, CDR2 SASEGT. CDR3: CASSPPPGPGDYEQYF. The CDR3 region has the DNA TGTGCCAGCAGCCCTCCACCGGGCCCGGGGGACTACGAGCAGTACTTC.

This clonotype was seen more than once but under ten times. The CDR3 loop is CASSYSTLSGGEQFF. The DNA for the CDR3 is TGTGCCAGCAGTTACTCGACGCTCTCGGGGGGAGAGCAGTTCTTC. V usage is TRBV6-2 or TRBV6-3 and J usage is TRBJ2-1, with 7 nucleotides matching TRBD2. This CDR3 is built from 15 residues. V gave up 0 bases and J gave up 10 bases; unmatched junction bases: 9. In germline, CDR1 is MNHEY, CDR2 SVGEGT.